This T cell receptor (beta chain) emerged from a study of shared clonotypes between healthy human individuals. Trimming removed 4 bases from V and 0 bases from J, with 13 bases in between. The CDR3 loop spans 15 amino acids. Germline CDR1 is LGHNA and CDR2 is YSLEER. In the original workflow: Filtering of immunoSEQ junctional sequences could not match full-length read filtering. This table comes from immunoSEQ multiplex PCR, and its TCRdb copy is limited to in-frame clones, with some not included. For V, J and clone size, that table is used; D and trimming come from the DNA. Of 470,000 or so clones listed, around four fifths are singletons.

The chain is built from TRBV4-3 and TRBJ2-7; tentatively, D is TRBD1 (5 bases). The specimen was PBMCs. This receptor was identified in a woman in her forties in good health. Some clones in this sample may be carry-over from other donors' samples. The chain's CDR3 is CASSPLPGSSYEQYF. The CDR3 nucleotides read TGCGCCAGCAGCCCCCTCCCAGGGTCCTCCTACGAGCAGTACTTC.